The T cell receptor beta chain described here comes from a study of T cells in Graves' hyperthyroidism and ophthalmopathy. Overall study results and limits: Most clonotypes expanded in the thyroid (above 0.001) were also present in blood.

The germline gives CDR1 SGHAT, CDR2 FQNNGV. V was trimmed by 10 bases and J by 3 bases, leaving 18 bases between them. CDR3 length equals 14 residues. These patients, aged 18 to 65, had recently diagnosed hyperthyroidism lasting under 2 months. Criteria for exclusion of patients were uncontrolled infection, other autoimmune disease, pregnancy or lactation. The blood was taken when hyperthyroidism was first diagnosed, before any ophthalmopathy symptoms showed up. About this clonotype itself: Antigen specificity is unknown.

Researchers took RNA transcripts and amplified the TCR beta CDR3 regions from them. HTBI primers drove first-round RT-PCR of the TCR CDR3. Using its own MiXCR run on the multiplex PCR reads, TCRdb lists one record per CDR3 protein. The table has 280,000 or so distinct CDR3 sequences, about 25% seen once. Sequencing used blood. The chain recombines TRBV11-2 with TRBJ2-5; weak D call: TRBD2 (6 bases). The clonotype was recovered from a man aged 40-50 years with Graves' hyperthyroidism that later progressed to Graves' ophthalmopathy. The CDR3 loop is CATTSHGSEETQYF. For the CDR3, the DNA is TGTGCCACCACTAGCCACGGTAGTGAAGAGACCCAGTACTTC.